A single sample is the source of the 31 T cell receptor beta chains below, sequenced in a study of T-cell reconstitution after alpha-beta-depleted transplantation in children. Unique molecular identifiers tagged the TCRbeta library. TCRdb re-analysed the PCR reads in MiXCR, keeping a single row per CDR3 protein. Here the sample spans hundreds of thousands of distinct CDR3 sequences, 16% being singletons. The sample in question was PBMCs from the stem cell graft donor, obtained from the stem cell graft. The source of these receptors is a human donor who donated a stem cell graft to a child with acute myeloid leukemia.

V and J are TRBV12-3 or TRBV12-4 and TRBJ2-3; 7 bases match TRBD2. There are 16 residues in the CDR3. The V gene end was trimmed by 3 bases and the J gene end by 4 bases; junction bases not matched to a gene: 10. CDR3 residues: CASSFPFGGSSDTQYF. The DNA for the CDR3 is TGTGCCAGCAGTTTCCCCTTCGGGGGGTCATCAGATACGCAGTATTTT.

In this sample, this clonotype turned up many times. This chain links TRBV9 with TRBJ2-7; either TRBD1 or TRBD2 may fit D (5 bases each). The CDR3 has 16 amino acids. Per the germline V gene, CDR1 is SGDLS and CDR2 is YYNGEE. V lost 0 bases and J lost 0, with 13 bases in between. Written as DNA, the CDR3 is TGTGCCAGCAGCGTAGGGGAGCGGACAAGCTCCTACGAGCAGTACTTC. It is translated as CASSVGERTSSYEQYF.

The gene calls are TRBV6-1 and TRBJ1-5, with a weak D call TRBD1 (5 bases). Trimming took off 6 bases at V and 1 base at J, with 13 bases between the two ends. Germline values: CDR1 MNHNS, CDR2 SASEGT. The CDR3 runs 15 residues. The CDR3 sequence is CASRRTLLSNQPQHF. The CDR3 nucleotides are TGTGCCAGCAGACGGACACTTCTGAGCAATCAGCCCCAGCATTTT.

This clonotype was picked up many times. The genes are TRBV9 and TRBJ2-1; D possibly corresponds to TRBD2 (6 bases). The V and J ends lost 3 bases and 4 bases respectively, with 17 bases between them. Germline V gene data show CDR1 as SGDLS and CDR2 as YYNGEE. The CDR3 has 16 amino acids. The CDR3 bases are TGTGCCAGCAGCGGCGGGATGGGGAAAGGTTACAATGAGCAGTTCTTC. Its translation: CASSGGMGKGYNEQFF.

This clonotype has a handful of counts. The chain is built from TRBV6-1 and TRBJ1-6, with a tentative D call TRBD1 (6 bases). This CDR3 comprises 17 residues. Germline assignment: CDR1 MNHNS and CDR2 SASEGT. Trimming removed 3 bases at V and 10 bases at J, with 22 bases between. The DNA of the CDR3 is TGTGCCAGCAGTGATGGCAGGGGACCTACCAGTGGATCACCCCTCCACTTT. Residues: CASSDGRGPTSGSPLHF.

This clonotype has at least ten counts. In DNA, the CDR3 is TGTGCCAGCAGCTTAGGACCACTAGGGCAGTTCTTC. It is translated as CASSLGPLGQFF. This sequence joins TRBV7-6 and TRBJ2-1; tentatively, D is TRBD2 (5 bases). This CDR3 contains 12 residues. The ends were cut back, 1 base at V and 12 bases at J, with 10 bases in the middle. Germline CDR1 reads SGHVS; CDR2 reads FNYEAQ.

There are many counts of this clonotype. The chain uses TRBV20-1 and TRBJ1-6; D is unresolved. The CDR3 has 15 residues. Trimming took off 0 bases at V and 8 bases at J, with 14 bases between the two ends. Germline loops: CDR1 DFQATT, CDR2 SNEGSKA (reference sequence). CDR3 sequence: CSARDLGRYHSPLHF. The CDR3 DNA sequence: TGCAGTGCTAGAGATCTTGGGAGGTACCATTCACCCCTCCACTTT.

This clonotype was seen ten or more times. The V gene is TRBV10-3, the J gene TRBJ2-7, with 12 bases matching TRBD1. V dropped 8 bases and J dropped 6; count of bases not matched to a gene: 8. Germline V gene sequence: CDR1 ENHRY, CDR2 SYGVKD. There are 14 residues in the CDR3. The CDR3 loop reads CAIAPGQGASEQYF. Here the CDR3 DNA reads TGTGCCATCGCTCCGGGACAGGGGGCTTCCGAGCAGTACTTC.

V gene TRBV12-3 or TRBV12-4 combines with J gene TRBJ1-2; D uncertain. The length of the CDR3 is 11 residues. Trimming stripped 5 bases from V and 3 bases from J, with 4 bases between. This CDR3 is CASSPYYGYTF. In DNA, the CDR3 is TGTGCCAGCAGTCCTTACTATGGCTACACCTTC.

Ten or more counts support this clonotype. In nucleotides, the CDR3 is TGTGCCAGCAGTGAAGCAAATCGGGGACAGGGGACTTCTTACGAGCAGTACGTC. Translation gives CASSEANRGQGTSYEQYV. This chain connects TRBV6-1 to TRBJ2-7; 10 bases align to TRBD1. Trimming cost V 0 bases and J 4 bases; bases outside gene matches: 12. This CDR3 is 18 amino acids long. Germline V lookup: CDR1 MNHNS, CDR2 SASEGT.

This clonotype showed up many times. This chain uses TRBV7-2 with TRBJ1-2; D is uncertain. V was cut by 3 bases and J by 0 bases, with 8 bases left in between. The CDR3 spans 14 residues. Per germline, CDR1 SGHTA and CDR2 FQGNSA. CDR3 amino acids: CASSFYSANYGYTF. CDR3 in DNA: TGTGCCAGCAGCTTTTACAGCGCTAACTATGGCTACACCTTC.

On this clonotype itself: A much more abundant neighbour one base away suggests this may be a read error. The chain combines TRBV7-2 with TRBJ2-3; D unclear. The J call may be faulty, since TRBJ1-5 better matches the DNA end. This CDR3 is 15 amino acids long. CDR1 and CDR2 from the germline V gene are SGHTA and FQGNSA. The CDR3 here is CASSLALFSTDTQHF. In nucleotides, the CDR3 is TGTGCCAGCAGCTTAGCGCTTTTCAGCACAGATACGCAGCATTTT.

In its sample, this clonotype was seen many times. In DNA, the CDR3 is TGTGCCAGCAGCTTTGGGGGGAGTCCTAACTATGGCTACACCTTC. It is translated as CASSFGGSPNYGYTF. This rearrangement joins TRBV7-9 to TRBJ1-2; tentatively, D is TRBD1 (5 bases). The germline V gene encodes CDR1 SEHNR and CDR2 FQNEAQ (reference sequence). Trimming stripped 3 bases from V and 0 bases from J, with 11 bases between. The CDR3 length is 15 residues. The variable domain in full, with the rest retrieved from reference TRBV7-9 and TRBJ1-2, is DTGVSQNPRHKITKRGQNVTFRCDPISEHNRLYWYRQTLGQGPEFLTYFQNEAQLEKSRLLSDRFSAERPKGSFSTLEIQRTEQGDSAMYLCASSFGGSPNYGYTFGSGTRLTVV.

This clonotype was detected a few times. The chain uses TRBV29-1 and TRBJ2-1, with D perhaps matching TRBD1 (5 bases). V was shortened by 4 bases and J by 9 bases, with 19 bases between the two germline ends. CDR3 length: 14 amino acids. CDR1 is SQVTM, CDR2 ANQGSEA, per germline. CDR3 sequence reads: CSVGWLTQRGEQFF. Written as DNA, the CDR3 is TGCAGCGTTGGGTGGCTCACCCAAAGGGGTGAGCAGTTCTTC.

The chain uses TRBV4-1 and TRBJ1-2; 8 nucleotides match TRBD1. The CDR3 is 15 residues long. CDR1 and CDR2 (germline): MGHRA, YSYEKL. V was pared by 4 bases and J by 3 bases, with 7 bases of the junction left unmatched. As DNA, the CDR3 is TGCGCCAGCAGCCTGTCGGACAGGGCCCACTATGGCTACACCTTC. Translating gives CASSLSDRAHYGYTF.

This chain uses TRBV5-1 with TRBJ2-3; D unclear. The germline CDR1 and CDR2 sequences are SGHRS and YFSETQ. The CDR3 consists of 13 residues. Between the trimmed V and J ends, which lost 7 bases and 4 bases, there was a span of 13 bases. The CDR3: CASASRISDTQYF. The CDR3 nucleotides read TGCGCCAGCGCATCACGAATCTCAGATACGCAGTATTTT.

This clonotype was found a few times. The gene calls are TRBV12-3 or TRBV12-4 and TRBJ2-4; TRBD2 matches at 11 bases. The J segment lost 2 bases and the V segment lost 6 bases, leaving 12 bases of the junction unmatched. CDR3 length equals 18 residues. Here the CDR3 DNA reads TGTGCCAGCAGCACTAGCGGGGGTCCATCTTTCCCCAAAAACATTCAGTACTTC. This sequence encodes CASSTSGGPSFPKNIQYF.

The sample holds many counts of this clonotype. This rearrangement joins TRBV19 to TRBJ1-2, with D unclear. The CDR3 has 13 residues. Trimming pared 10 bases from V and 4 bases from J, leaving 16 bases between. Germline CDR1 reads LNHDA; CDR2 reads SQIVND (reference sequence). CDR3 nucleotide sequence: TGTGCCACCGAGGACCGCCGTGGCTATGGCTACACCTTC. Protein product: CATEDRRGYGYTF.

CDR3: CASSSWDRGRDQPQHF. The CDR3, as DNA: TGTGCCAGTAGTTCCTGGGACAGGGGGCGCGATCAGCCCCAGCATTTT. The chain combines TRBV19 with TRBJ1-5; TRBD1 agrees at 12 bases. The CDR3 runs to 16 residues. Germline CDR1 and CDR2: LNHDA and SQIVND (reference sequence). J gave up 5 bases and V 5 bases, and 7 bases lay outside the gene matches. Drawing the rest from reference TRBV19 and TRBJ1-5, the complete variable domain is DGGITQSPKYLFRKEGQNVTLSCEQNLNHDAMYWYRQDPGQGLRLIYYSQIVNDFQKGDIAEGYSVSREKKESFPLTVTSAQKNPTAFYLCASSSWDRGRDQPQHFGDGTRLSIL.

This chain connects TRBV6-1 to TRBJ1-4; 9 bases agree with TRBD1. The V gene's germline CDR1 is MNHNS and CDR2 SASEGT. This CDR3 has 15 amino acids. Germline trimming cut 6 bases from V and 3 bases from J; bases unmatched to any gene: 5. CDR3 loop: CASSAGTGPNEKLFF. In nucleotides, the CDR3 is TGTGCCAGCAGCGCCGGGACAGGGCCTAATGAAAAACTGTTTTTT.

V gene TRBV4-1 combines with J gene TRBJ2-2, with unresolved D. Germline V gene data show CDR1 as MGHRA and CDR2 as YSYEKL. The CDR3 has 16 amino acids. The V end was cut by 0 bases, the J end by 4 bases, with 12 bases between. The CDR3: CASSQELSDFTGELFF. In DNA form, the CDR3 reads TGCGCCAGCAGCCAAGAACTTTCAGACTTCACCGGGGAGCTGTTTTTT.

J is TRBJ2-2 and V is TRBV7-2; TRBD1 might be the D (5 bases). From germline, CDR1 is SGHTA and CDR2 FQGNSA. Trimming pared 4 bases from V and 3 bases from J, leaving 9 bases between. This CDR3 has 14 amino acids. The CDR3 bases are TGTGCCAGCAGCTCCCAGGGTTACACCGGGGAGCTGTTTTTT. This sequence encodes CASSSQGYTGELFF.

Ten or more counts support this clonotype. This rearrangement joins TRBV20-1 to TRBJ2-1; maybe TRBD2 (5 bases). The V end lost 5 bases, the J end lost 6 bases, and 20 bases lay between the germline ends. The CDR3 runs to 15 residues. Germline values: CDR1 DFQATT, CDR2 SNEGSKA (reference sequence). The CDR3 region is CSAYPGELPGNEQFF. As DNA, the CDR3 is TGCAGTGCTTACCCCGGGGAGCTTCCAGGCAATGAGCAGTTCTTC.

The V and J genes are TRBV4-2 and TRBJ2-3; TRBD2 agrees at 11 bases. CDR3 length equals 17 residues. Per germline, CDR1 LGHNA and CDR2 YNFKEQ. Losses at the gene ends were 4 bases for V and 6 bases for J; bases not matched to a gene: 12. CDR3 bases: TGTGCCAGCAGCCCCCGTTATTCGACTAGCGGGACTGATACGCAGTATTTT. Its translation: CASSPRYSTSGTDTQYF.

This rearrangement joins TRBV7-9 to TRBJ1-1; 9 nucleotides match TRBD1. This CDR3 comprises 16 residues. The germline CDR1 and CDR2 sequences are SEHNR and FQNEAQ (reference sequence). The V segment lost 5 bases and the J segment 1 base; nucleotides outside the gene matches: 8. The CDR3 coding sequence is TGTGCCAGCAGCCTGGCCTGGACAGGGGCGAACACTGAAGCTTTCTTT. Residues: CASSLAWTGANTEAFF.

This clonotype was counted a few times. CDR3 protein: CASSAEGGSSTDTQYF. The CDR3 nucleotides read TGTGCCAGCAGCGCCGAGGGGGGATCTAGCACAGATACGCAGTATTTT. This chain joins TRBV9 and TRBJ2-3; either TRBD1 or TRBD2 may supply D (6 bases each). The CDR3 has 16 residues. V shed 3 bases and J shed 0 bases, with 14 bases lying between them. Germline CDR1 SGDLS, CDR2 YYNGEE.

The V call is TRBV9, the J call TRBJ2-1, with 8 bases aligning to TRBD2. The CDR3 totals 16 residues. Germline assignment: CDR1 SGDLS and CDR2 YYNGEE. V was clipped by 3 bases and J by 7 bases; unmatched bases: 12. The CDR3 is CASSESPSGGWNEQFF. The CDR3 nucleotides are TGTGCCAGCAGCGAGTCCCCCAGCGGGGGATGGAATGAGCAGTTCTTC.

V is TRBV20-1 and J is TRBJ1-4; 11 nucleotides agree with TRBD1. CDR1 and CDR2 (germline): DFQATT, SNEGSKA (reference sequence). With V trimmed by 6 bases and J by 8 bases, 14 bases remained unmatched. The CDR3 consists of 16 residues. The CDR3 region is CSASGTGGRQLEKLFF. CDR3 sequence (DNA): TGCAGTGCCTCCGGGACAGGGGGTCGGCAGTTGGAAAAACTGTTTTTT.

There are a few counts of this clonotype. This sequence joins TRBV29-1 and TRBJ2-2; D remains unclear. The CDR3 loop spans 13 amino acids. Trimming shortened V by 3 bases and J by 6 bases, and 11 bases separated the two germline ends. The V gene's germline CDR1 is SQVTM and CDR2 ANQGSEA. The CDR3 here is CSVEPFLAGELFF. The CDR3 nucleotides are TGCAGCGTTGAGCCCTTTTTAGCCGGGGAGCTGTTTTTT.

In this sample, this clonotype turned up many times. The rearrangement uses TRBV27 and TRBJ1-5, with 7 bases fitting TRBD1. Germline V gene data show CDR1 as MNHEY and CDR2 as SMNVEV (reference sequence). This CDR3 is built from 15 residues. V shed 4 bases and J 1 base; nucleotides not matched to a gene: 4. The CDR3 loop is CASSSTTGSNQPQHF. The CDR3 coding sequence is TGTGCCAGCAGTTCCACGACAGGGAGCAATCAGCCCCAGCATTTT.

Only a few counts were recorded for this clonotype. This chain connects TRBV5-5 to TRBJ2-7; weak D call: TRBD1 (6 bases). This CDR3 is built from 13 residues. The germline V and J ends were trimmed by 6 bases and 5 bases, with 15 bases remaining between them. Germline assignment: CDR1 SGHKS and CDR2 YYEKEE (reference sequence). CDR3 DNA sequence: TGTGCCAGCACCCATTACGGGACACACGAGCAGTACTTC. This translates into CASTHYGTHEQYF.